This TCR beta chain comes out of a study of T-cell reconstitution after alpha-beta-depleted transplantation in children. The TCRbeta library was prepared with unique molecular identifiers. In TCRdb, the PCR reads were re-called with MiXCR into one record per CDR3 protein. This sample yields 500,000 to 600,000 distinct CDR3 sequences, of which approximately 29% are seen a single time; around 2.3% belongs to the top ten. This CDR3 comprises 15 residues. J gave up 4 bases and V 4 bases, and 7 bases lay outside the gene matches. The chain employs TRBV12-3 or TRBV12-4 and TRBJ1-1; TRBD1 agrees at 9 bases. The sample here was PBMCs from the stem cell graft donor, taken from the stem cell graft. The sequence came from a human donor who donated a stem cell graft to a child with aplastic anemia. Here the CDR3 reads CASSYGQGLGTEAFF. Written as DNA, the CDR3 is TGTGCCAGCAGTTACGGACAGGGGTTGGGCACTGAAGCTTTCTTT.